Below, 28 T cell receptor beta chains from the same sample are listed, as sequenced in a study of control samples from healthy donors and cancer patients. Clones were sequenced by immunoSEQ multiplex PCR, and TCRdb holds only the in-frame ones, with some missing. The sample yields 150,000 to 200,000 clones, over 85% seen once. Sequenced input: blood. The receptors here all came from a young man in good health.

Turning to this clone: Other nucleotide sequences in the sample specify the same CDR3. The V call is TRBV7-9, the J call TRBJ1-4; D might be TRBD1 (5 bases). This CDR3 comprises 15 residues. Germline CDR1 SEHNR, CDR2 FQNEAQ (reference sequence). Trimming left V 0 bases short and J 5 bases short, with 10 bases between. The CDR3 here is CASSLAGRSNEKLFF. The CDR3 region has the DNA TGTGCCAGCAGCTTAGCGGGACGGAGCAATGAAAAACTGTTTTTT.

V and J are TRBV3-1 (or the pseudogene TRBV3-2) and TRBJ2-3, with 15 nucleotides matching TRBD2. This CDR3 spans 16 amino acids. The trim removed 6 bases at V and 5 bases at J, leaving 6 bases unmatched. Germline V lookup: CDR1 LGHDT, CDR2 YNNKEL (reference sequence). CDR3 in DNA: TGTGCCAGCAGTACCGGACTAGCGGGAGGGGGAGATACGCAGTATTTT. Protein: CASSTGLAGGGDTQYF.

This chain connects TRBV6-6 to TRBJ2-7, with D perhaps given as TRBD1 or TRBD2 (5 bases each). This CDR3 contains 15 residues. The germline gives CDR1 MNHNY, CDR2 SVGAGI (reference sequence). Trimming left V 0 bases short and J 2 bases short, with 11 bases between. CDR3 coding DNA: TGTGCCAGCAGTTACTCGAAAGGGACCCCCTACGAGCAGTACTTC. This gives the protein CASSYSKGTPYEQYF.

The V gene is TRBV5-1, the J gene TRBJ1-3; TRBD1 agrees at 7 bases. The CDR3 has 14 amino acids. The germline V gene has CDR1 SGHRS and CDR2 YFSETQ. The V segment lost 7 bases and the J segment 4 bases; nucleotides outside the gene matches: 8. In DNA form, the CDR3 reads TGCGCCAGCTCCCCGCAGGGGGACGGAAACACCATATATTTT. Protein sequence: CASSPQGDGNTIYF.

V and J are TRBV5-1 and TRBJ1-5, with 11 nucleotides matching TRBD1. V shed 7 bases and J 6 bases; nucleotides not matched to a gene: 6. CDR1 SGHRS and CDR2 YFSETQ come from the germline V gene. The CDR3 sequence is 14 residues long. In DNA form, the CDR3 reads TGCGCCAGCGCCCTGGGACAGGGGGGTCAGCCCCAGCATTTT. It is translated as CASALGQGGQPQHF.

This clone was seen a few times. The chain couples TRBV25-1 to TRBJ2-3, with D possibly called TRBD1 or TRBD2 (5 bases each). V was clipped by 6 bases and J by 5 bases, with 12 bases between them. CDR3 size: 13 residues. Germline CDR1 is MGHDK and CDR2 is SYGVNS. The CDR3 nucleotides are TGTGCCAGCAGAGCGGCAGGGAGAGATACGCAGTATTTT. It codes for CASRAAGRDTQYF.

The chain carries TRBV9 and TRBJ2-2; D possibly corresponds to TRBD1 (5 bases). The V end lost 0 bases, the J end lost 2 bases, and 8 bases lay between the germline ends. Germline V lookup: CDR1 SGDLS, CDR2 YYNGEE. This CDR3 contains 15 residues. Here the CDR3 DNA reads TGTGCCAGCAGCGTAGATCAGGGAAACACCGGGGAGCTGTTTTTT. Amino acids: CASSVDQGNTGELFF.

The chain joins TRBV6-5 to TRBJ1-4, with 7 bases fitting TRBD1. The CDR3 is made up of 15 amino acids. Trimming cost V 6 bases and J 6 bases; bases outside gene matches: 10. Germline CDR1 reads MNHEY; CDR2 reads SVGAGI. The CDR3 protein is CASRGAYRGHEKLFF. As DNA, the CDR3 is TGTGCCAGCAGGGGGGCCTACAGGGGCCATGAAAAACTGTTTTTT.

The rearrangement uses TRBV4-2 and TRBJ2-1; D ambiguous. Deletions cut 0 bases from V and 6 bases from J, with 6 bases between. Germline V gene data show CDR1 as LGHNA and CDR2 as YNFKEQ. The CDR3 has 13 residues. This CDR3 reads CASSQEVTNEQFF. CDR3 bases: TGTGCCAGCAGCCAAGAAGTCACCAATGAGCAGTTCTTC.

CDR3 sequence (DNA): TGTGCCAGCTCCGCACTGACAGGAAGGGGCACAGATACGCAGTATTTT. The encoded protein is CASSALTGRGTDTQYF. The rearrangement uses TRBV18 and TRBJ2-3; TRBD1 is a possible D gene (6 bases). V lost 6 bases and J lost 1, with 17 bases in between. Germline CDR1 and CDR2: KGHSH and LQKENI. The CDR3 is 16 amino acids.

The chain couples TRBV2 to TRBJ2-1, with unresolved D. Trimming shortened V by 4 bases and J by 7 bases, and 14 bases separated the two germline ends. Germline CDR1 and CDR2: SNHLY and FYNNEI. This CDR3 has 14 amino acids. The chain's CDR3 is CASSAVSRGNEQFF. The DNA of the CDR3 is TGTGCCAGCAGTGCGGTCAGTCGTGGTAATGAGCAGTTCTTC.

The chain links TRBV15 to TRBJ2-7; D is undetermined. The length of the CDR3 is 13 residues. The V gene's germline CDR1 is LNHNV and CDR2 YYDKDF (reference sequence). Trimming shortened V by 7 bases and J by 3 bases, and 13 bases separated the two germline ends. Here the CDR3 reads CATNRAFGYEQYF. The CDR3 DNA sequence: TGTGCCACCAATCGGGCTTTTGGCTACGAGCAGTACTTC.

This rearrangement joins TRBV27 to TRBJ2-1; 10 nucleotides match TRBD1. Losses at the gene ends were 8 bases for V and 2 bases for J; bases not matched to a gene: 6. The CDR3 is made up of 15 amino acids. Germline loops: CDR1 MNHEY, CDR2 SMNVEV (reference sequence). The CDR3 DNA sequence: TGTGCCAGCTCCCCCGGACAGGGGGCCTACAATGAGCAGTTCTTC. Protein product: CASSPGQGAYNEQFF.

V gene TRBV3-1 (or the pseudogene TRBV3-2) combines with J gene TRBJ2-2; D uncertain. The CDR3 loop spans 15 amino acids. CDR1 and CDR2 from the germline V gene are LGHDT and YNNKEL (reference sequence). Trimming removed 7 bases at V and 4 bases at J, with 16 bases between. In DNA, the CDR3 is TGTGCCAGCACCCCAGGAAGGGCGCGCACCGGGGAGCTGTTTTTT. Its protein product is CASTPGRARTGELFF.

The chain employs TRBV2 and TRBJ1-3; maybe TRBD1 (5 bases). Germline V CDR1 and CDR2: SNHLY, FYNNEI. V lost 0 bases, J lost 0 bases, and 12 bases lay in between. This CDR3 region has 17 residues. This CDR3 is CASSEAGRPLSGNTIYF. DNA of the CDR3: TGTGCCAGCAGTGAAGCGGGACGTCCGCTCTCTGGAAACACCATATATTTT.

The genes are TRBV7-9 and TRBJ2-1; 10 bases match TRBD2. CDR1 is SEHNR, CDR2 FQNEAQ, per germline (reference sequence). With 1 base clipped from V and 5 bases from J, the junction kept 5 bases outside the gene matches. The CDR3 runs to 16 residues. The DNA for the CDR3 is TGTGCCAGCAGCTTAGTAGCGGGAGGCGGTAACAATGAGCAGTTCTTC. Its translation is CASSLVAGGGNNEQFF.

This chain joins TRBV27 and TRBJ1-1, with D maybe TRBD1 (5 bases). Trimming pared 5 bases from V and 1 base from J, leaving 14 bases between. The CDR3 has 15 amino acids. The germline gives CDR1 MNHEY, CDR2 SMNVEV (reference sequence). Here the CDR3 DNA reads TGTGCCAGCAGTCCATCCGGGACGGGGAACACTGAAGCTTTCTTT. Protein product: CASSPSGTGNTEAFF.

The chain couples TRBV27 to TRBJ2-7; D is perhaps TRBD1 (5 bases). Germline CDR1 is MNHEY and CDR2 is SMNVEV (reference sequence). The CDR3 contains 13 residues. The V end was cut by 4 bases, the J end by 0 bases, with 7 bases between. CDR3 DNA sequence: TGTGCCAGCAGTTGGACAAACTCCTACGAGCAGTACTTC. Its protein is CASSWTNSYEQYF.

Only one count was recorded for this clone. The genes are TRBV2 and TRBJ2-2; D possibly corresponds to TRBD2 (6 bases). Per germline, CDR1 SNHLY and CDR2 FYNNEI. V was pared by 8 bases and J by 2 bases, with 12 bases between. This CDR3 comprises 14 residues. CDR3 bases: TGTGCCAGCGAGACGGGAGCCAACACCGGGGAGCTGTTTTTT. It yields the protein CASETGANTGELFF.

This CDR3 is CASSSYRTNTDTQYF. The CDR3 DNA reads as TGTGCCAGCAGCTCTTACCGGACAAATACAGATACGCAGTATTTT. V is TRBV7-9 and J is TRBJ2-3, with a possible D match to TRBD1 (5 bases). The CDR3 covers 15 residues. Germline V gives CDR1 SEHNR, CDR2 FQNEAQ (reference sequence). V was trimmed by 4 bases and J by 3 bases, leaving 14 bases between them.

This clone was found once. CDR3 DNA: TGTGCCAGCAGTACCCTAGGCACCATATATTTT. Residues: CASSTLGTIYF. The chain has TRBV6-5 and TRBJ1-3; D is uncertain. Germline V CDR1 and CDR2: MNHEY, SVGAGI. The CDR3 consists of 11 residues. The V and J ends lost 5 bases and 9 bases respectively, with 8 bases between them.

In DNA, the CDR3 is TGTGCCAGCAGTATTTCTTCCGGGGCCTACTCCAATTCACCCCTCCACTTT. Translated: CASSISSGAYSNSPLHF. The chain carries TRBV2 and TRBJ1-6; tentative D call: TRBD1 (5 bases). The germline V and J ends were trimmed by 5 bases and 7 bases, with 21 bases remaining between them. CDR1 and CDR2 (germline): SNHLY, FYNNEI. This CDR3 is 17 amino acids long.

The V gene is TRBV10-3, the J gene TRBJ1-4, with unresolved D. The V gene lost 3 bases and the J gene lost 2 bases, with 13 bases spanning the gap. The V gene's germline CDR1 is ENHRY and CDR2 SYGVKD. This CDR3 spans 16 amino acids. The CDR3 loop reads CAISDTTLPTNEKLFF. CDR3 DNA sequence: TGTGCCATCAGTGACACTACTCTTCCCACTAATGAAAAACTGTTTTTT.

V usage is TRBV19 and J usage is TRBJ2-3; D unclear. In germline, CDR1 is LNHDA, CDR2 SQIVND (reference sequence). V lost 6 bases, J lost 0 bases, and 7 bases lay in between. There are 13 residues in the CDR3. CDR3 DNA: TGTGCCAGTAGGACTCCTAGCACAGATACGCAGTATTTT. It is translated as CASRTPSTDTQYF. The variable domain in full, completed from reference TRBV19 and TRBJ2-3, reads DGGITQSPKYLFRKEGQNVTLSCEQNLNHDAMYWYRQDPGQGLRLIYYSQIVNDFQKGDIAEGYSVSREKKESFPLTVTSAQKNPTAFYLCASRTPSTDTQYFGPGTRLTVL.

The CDR3: CASSENRLDDVAFF. In nucleotides, the CDR3 is TGTGCCAGCAGTGAAAACAGGCTCGACGATGTAGCTTTCTTT. The chain recombines TRBV25-1 with TRBJ1-1, with a tentative D call TRBD1 (5 bases). The CDR3 extends over 14 amino acids. Germline V gene data show CDR1 as MGHDK and CDR2 as SYGVNS. V lost 2 bases and J 10 bases, leaving 17 bases between the germline ends.

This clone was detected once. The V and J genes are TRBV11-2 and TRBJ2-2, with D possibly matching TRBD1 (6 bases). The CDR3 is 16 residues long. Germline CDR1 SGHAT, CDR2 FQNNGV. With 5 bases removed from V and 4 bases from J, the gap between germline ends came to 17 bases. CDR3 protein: CASSELGRGITGELFF. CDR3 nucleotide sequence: TGTGCCAGCAGCGAGCTAGGCAGGGGAATCACCGGGGAGCTGTTTTTT.

The CDR3 DNA reads TGTGCCAGCAGCCCCTCCGGGACAGGGGCACCCCGGGAGCTGTTTTTT. As protein: CASSPSGTGAPRELFF. This chain uses TRBV7-3 with TRBJ2-2, with 10 bases that match TRBD1. From germline, CDR1 is SGHTA and CDR2 FQGTGA. The V and J ends lost 5 bases and 9 bases, in that order; junction bases with no gene match: 12. This CDR3 is 16 amino acids long.

This CDR3 is CASSQEEQLYNEQFF. In DNA, the CDR3 is TGCGCCAGCAGCCAAGAGGAACAACTCTACAATGAGCAGTTCTTC. The V and J genes are TRBV4-1 and TRBJ2-1; no firm D call. V was pared by 0 bases and J by 3 bases, with 9 bases between. This CDR3 region has 15 residues. CDR1 is MGHRA and CDR2 is YSYEKL in the germline V gene.